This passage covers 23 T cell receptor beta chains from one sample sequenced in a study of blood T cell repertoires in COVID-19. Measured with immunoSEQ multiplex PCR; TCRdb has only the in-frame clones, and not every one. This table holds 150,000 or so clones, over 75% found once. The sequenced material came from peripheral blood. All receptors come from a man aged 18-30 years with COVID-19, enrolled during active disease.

CDR3 DNA sequence: TGCGCCAGCAGCTTGGCCCTGGCGGGGCCAGGCTACGAGCAGTACTTC. It is translated as CASSLALAGPGYEQYF. The chain joins TRBV5-1 to TRBJ2-7; maybe TRBD2 (6 bases). This CDR3 has 16 amino acids. Trimming pared 0 bases from V and 3 bases from J, leaving 16 bases between. Germline assignment: CDR1 SGHRS and CDR2 YFSETQ.

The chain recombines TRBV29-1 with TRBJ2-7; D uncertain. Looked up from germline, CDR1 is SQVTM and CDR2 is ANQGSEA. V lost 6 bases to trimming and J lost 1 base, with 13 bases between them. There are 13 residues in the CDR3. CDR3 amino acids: CSVRDILSYEQYF. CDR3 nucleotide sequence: TGCAGCGTCCGAGACATCCTTTCCTACGAGCAGTACTTC.

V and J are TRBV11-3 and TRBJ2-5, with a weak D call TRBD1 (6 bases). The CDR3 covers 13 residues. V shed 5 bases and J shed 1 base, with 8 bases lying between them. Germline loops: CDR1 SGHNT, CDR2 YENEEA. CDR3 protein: CASSRQAQETQYF. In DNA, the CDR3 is TGTGCCAGCAGCCGACAGGCCCAAGAGACCCAGTACTTC.

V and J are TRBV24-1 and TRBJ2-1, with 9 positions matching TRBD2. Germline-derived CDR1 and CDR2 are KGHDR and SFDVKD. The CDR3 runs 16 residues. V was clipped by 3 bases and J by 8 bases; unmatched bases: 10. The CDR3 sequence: CATSDPSWREGYEQFF. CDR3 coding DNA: TGTGCCACCAGTGATCCCTCCTGGCGGGAGGGCTATGAGCAGTTCTTC.

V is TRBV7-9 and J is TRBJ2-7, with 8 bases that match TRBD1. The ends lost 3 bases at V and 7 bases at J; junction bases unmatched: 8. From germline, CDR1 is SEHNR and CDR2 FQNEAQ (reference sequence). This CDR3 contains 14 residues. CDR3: CASSFVGQGREQYF. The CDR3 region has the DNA TGTGCCAGCAGCTTCGTTGGACAGGGTCGTGAGCAGTACTTC.

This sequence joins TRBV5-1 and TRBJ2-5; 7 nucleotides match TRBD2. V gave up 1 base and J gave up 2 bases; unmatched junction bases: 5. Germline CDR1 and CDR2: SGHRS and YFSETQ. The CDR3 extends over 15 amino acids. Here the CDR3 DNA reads TGCGCCAGCAGCTTGAGTAGCGGGCTTCAAGAGACCCAGTACTTC. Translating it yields CASSLSSGLQETQYF.

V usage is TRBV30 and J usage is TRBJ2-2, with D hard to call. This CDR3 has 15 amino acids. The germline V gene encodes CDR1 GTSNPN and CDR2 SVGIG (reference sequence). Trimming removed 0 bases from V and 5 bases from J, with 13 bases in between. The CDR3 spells CAWSVHGSQTGELFF. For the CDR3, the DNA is TGTGCCTGGAGTGTACACGGTAGCCAGACCGGGGAGCTGTTTTTT.

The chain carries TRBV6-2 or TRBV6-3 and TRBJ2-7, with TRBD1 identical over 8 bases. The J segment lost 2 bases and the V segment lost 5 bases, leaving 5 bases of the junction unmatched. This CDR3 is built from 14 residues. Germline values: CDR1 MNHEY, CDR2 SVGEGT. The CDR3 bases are TGTGCCAGCAGTAGGACAGGGAGTGCCTACGAGCAGTACTTC. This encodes CASSRTGSAYEQYF.

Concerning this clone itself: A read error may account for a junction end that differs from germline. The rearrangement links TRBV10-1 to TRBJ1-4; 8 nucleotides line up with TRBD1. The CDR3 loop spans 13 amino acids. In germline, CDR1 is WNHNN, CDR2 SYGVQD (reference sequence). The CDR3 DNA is TGCGCCAGCAGTGCGGACAGGGATGAAAAACTGCTTTTT. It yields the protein CASSADRDEKLLF.

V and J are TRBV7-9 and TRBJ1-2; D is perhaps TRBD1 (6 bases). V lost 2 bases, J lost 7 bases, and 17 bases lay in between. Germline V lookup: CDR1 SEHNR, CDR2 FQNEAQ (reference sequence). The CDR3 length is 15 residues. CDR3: CASSLNRGGTSGYTF. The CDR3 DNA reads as TGTGCCAGCAGCTTAAATAGGGGGGGGACATCTGGCTACACCTTC.

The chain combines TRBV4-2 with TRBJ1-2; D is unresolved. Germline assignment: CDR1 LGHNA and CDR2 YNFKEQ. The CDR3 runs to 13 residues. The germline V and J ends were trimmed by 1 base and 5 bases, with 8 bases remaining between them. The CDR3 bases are TGTGCCAGCAGCCAAGGGACTTCTTATGGCTACACCTTC. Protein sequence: CASSQGTSYGYTF.

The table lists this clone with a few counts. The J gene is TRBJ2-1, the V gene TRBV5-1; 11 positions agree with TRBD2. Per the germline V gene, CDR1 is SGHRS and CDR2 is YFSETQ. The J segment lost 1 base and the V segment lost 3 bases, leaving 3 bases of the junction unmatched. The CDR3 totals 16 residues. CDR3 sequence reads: CASSSRTSGSYNEQFF. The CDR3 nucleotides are TGCGCCAGCAGCTCGCGGACTAGCGGGTCCTACAATGAGCAGTTCTTC.

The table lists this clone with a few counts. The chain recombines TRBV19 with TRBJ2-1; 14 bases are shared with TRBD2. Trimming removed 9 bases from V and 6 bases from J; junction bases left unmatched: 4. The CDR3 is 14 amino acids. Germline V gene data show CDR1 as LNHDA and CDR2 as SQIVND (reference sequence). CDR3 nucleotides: TGTGCCAGCAGACTAGCGGGAGGGATCAATGAGCAGTTCTTC. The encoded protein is CASRLAGGINEQFF.

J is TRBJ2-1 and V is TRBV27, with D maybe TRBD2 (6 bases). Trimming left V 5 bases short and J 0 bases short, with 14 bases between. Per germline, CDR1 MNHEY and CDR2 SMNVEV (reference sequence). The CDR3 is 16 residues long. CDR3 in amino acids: CASSHPPGSSYNEQFF. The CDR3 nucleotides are TGTGCCAGCAGTCACCCACCCGGGAGCTCCTACAATGAGCAGTTCTTC.

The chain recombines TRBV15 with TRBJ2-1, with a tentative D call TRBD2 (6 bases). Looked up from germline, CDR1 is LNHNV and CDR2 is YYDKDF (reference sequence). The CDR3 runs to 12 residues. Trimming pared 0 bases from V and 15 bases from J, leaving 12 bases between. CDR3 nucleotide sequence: TGTGCCACCAGCAGAGATGGGACTGTGGGGTTCTTC. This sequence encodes CATSRDGTVGFF.

The CDR3 coding sequence is TGTGCCAGTAGTATGACTAGCCGACCCTACAATGAGCAGTTCTTC. Protein sequence: CASSMTSRPYNEQFF. The chain is built from TRBV19 and TRBJ2-1, with 7 bases fitting TRBD2. CDR1 and CDR2 (germline): LNHDA, SQIVND (reference sequence). V shed 3 bases and J 2 bases; nucleotides not matched to a gene: 4. The CDR3 totals 15 residues.

CDR3 residues: CASMRGPGELFF. In nucleotides, the CDR3 is TGTGCCAGCATGCGGGGGCCCGGGGAGCTGTTTTTT. This chain connects TRBV6-5 to TRBJ2-2; weak D call: TRBD2 (7 bases). V was cut by 7 bases and J by 6 bases, with 9 bases left in between. The CDR3 runs to 12 residues. Germline lookup yields CDR1 MNHEY and CDR2 SVGAGI.

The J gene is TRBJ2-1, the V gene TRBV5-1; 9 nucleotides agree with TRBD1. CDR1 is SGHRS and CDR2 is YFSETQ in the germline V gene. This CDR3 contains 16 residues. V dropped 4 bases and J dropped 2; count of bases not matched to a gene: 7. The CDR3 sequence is CASSAAGTGPYNEQFF. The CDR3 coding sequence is TGCGCCAGCAGCGCGGCAGGGACAGGGCCCTACAATGAGCAGTTCTTC. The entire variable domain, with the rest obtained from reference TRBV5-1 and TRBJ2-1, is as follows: KAGVTQTPRYLIKTRGQQVTLSCSPISGHRSVSWYQQTPGQGLQFLFEYFSETQRNKGNFPGRFSGRQFSNSRSEMNVSTLELGDSALYLCASSAAGTGPYNEQFFGPGTRLTVL.

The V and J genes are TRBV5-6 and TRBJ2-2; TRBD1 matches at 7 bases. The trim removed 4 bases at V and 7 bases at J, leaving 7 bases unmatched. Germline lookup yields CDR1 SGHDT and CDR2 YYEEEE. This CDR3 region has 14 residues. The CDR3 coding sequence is TGTGCCAGCAGCGCCGAGACAGGGTTCGGGGAGCTGTTTTTT. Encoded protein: CASSAETGFGELFF.

The CDR3 is CASSQDGAGDNQPQHF. The CDR3 DNA sequence: TGCGCCAGCAGCCAAGACGGGGCAGGGGACAATCAGCCCCAGCATTTT. This sequence joins TRBV4-1 and TRBJ1-5, with D perhaps TRBD1 (6 bases). The germline V gene has CDR1 MGHRA and CDR2 YSYEKL. This CDR3 region has 16 residues. V was clipped by 0 bases and J by 3 bases, with 12 bases between them.

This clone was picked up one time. This chain's CDR3 is CASSPPGDTQYF. CDR3 bases: TGTGCCAGCTCACCCCCCGGTGATACGCAGTATTTT. The chain employs TRBV18 and TRBJ2-3; D is ambiguous. Germline V lookup: CDR1 KGHSH, CDR2 LQKENI. CDR3 size: 12 residues. V was clipped by 3 bases and J by 6 bases, with 7 bases between them.

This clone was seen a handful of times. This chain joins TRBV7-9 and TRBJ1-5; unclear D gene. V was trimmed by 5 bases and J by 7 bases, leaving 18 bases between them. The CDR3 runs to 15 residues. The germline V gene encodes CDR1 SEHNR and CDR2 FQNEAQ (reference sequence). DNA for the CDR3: TGTGCCAGCAGCCCCATAGGCATGGGAGAACAGCCCCAGCATTTT. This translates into CASSPIGMGEQPQHF.

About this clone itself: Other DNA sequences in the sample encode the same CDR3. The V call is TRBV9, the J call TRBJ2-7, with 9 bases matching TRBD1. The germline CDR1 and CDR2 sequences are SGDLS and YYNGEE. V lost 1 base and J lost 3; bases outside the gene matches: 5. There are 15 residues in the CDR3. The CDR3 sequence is CASSVTGTGYYEQYF. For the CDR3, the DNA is TGTGCCAGCAGCGTAACGGGGACAGGGTACTACGAGCAGTACTTC.